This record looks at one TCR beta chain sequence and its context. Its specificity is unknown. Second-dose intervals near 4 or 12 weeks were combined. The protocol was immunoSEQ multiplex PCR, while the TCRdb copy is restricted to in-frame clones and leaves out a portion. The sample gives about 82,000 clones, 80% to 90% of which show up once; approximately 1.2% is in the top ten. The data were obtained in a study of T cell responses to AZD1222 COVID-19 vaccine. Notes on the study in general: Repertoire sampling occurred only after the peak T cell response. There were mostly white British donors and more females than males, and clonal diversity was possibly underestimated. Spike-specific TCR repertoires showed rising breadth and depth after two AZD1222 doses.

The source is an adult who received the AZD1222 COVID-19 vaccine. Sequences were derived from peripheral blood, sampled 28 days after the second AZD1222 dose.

CDR3 region: CASSSDPGQTASEAFF. The CDR3 DNA sequence: TGTGCCAGCAGTAGCGACCCGGGACAGACAGCTTCTGAAGCTTTCTTT. V is TRBV27 and J is TRBJ1-1; TRBD1 matches 7 bases. V shed 5 bases, J shed 6 bases, and the junction held 15 bases outside the gene matches. CDR3 length: 16 amino acids. The germline V gene has CDR1 MNHEY and CDR2 SMNVEV (reference sequence).